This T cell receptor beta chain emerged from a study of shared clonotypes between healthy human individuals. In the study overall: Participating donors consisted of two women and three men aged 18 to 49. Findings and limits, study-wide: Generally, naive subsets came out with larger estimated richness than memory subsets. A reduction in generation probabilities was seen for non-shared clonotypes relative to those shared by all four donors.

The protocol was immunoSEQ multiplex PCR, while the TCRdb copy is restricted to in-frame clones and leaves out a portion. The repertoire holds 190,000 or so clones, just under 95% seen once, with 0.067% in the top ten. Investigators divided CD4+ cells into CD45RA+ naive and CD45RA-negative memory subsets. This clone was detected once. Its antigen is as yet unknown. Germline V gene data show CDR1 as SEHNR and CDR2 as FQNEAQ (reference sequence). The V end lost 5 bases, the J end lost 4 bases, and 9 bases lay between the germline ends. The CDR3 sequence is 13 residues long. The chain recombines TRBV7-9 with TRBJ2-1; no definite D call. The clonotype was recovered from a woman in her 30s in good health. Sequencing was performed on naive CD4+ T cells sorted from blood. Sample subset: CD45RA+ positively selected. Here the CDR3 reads CASSLPQYNEQFF. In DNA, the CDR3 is TGTGCCAGCAGCCTCCCCCAGTACAATGAGCAGTTCTTC.